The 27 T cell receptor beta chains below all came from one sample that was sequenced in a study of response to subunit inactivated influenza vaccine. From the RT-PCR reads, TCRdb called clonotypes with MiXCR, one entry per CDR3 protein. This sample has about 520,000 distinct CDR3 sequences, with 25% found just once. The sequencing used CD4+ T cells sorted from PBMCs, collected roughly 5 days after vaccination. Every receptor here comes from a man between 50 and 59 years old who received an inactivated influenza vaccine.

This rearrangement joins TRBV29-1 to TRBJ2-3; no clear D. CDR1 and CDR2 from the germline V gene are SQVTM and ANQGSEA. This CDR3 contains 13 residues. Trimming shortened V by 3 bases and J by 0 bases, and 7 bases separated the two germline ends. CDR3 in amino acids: CSVDVFSTDTQYF. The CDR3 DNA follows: TGCAGCGTTGATGTATTTAGCACAGATACGCAGTATTTT.

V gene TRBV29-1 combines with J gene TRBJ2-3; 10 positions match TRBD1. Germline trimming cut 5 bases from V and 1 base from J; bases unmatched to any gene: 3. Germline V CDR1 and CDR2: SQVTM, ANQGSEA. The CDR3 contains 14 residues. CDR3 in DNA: TGCAGCGTTCGGGACAGGGGAGGCACAGATACGCAGTATTTT. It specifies CSVRDRGGTDTQYF.

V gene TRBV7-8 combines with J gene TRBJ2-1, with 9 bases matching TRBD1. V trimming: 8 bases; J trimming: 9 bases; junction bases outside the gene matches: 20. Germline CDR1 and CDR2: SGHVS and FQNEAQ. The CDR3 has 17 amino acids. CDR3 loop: CASSTLPPPTGGTEQFF. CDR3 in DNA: TGTGCCAGCTCCACCTTACCCCCCCCGACAGGGGGGACTGAGCAGTTCTTC.

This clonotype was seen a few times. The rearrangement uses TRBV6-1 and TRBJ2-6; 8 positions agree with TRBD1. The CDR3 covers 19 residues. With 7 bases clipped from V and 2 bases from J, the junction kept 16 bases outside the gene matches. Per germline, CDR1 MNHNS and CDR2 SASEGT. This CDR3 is CASTYHWGRGLTGANVLTF. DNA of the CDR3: TGTGCCAGCACCTACCATTGGGGCAGGGGGCTTACTGGGGCCAACGTCCTGACTTTC.

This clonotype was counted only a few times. CDR3 in amino acids: CAISESVQETQYF. The CDR3 DNA reads as TGTGCCATCAGTGAGTCTGTCCAAGAGACCCAGTACTTC. V and J are TRBV10-3 and TRBJ2-5; D is unresolved. The CDR3 extends over 13 amino acids. Per the germline V gene, CDR1 is ENHRY and CDR2 is SYGVKD. Trimming shortened V by 0 bases and J by 1 base, and 3 bases separated the two germline ends.

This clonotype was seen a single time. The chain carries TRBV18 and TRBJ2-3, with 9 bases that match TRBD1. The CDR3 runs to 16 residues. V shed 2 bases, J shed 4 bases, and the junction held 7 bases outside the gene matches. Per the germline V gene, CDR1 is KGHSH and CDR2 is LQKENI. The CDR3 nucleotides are TGTGCCAGCTCACCATCCGACAGGGGGTGGTCAGATACGCAGTATTTT. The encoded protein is CASSPSDRGWSDTQYF. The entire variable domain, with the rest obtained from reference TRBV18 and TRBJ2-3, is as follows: NAGVMQNPRHLVRRRGQEARLRCSPMKGHSHVYWYRQLPEEGLKFMVYLQKENIIDESGMPKERFSAEFPKEGPSILRIQQVVRGDSAAYFCASSPSDRGWSDTQYFGPGTRLTVL.

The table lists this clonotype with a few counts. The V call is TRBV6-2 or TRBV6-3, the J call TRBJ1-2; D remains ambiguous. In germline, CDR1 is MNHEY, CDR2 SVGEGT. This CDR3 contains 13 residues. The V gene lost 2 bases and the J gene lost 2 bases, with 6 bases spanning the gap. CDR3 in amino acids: CASSYPGNYGYTF. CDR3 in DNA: TGTGCCAGCAGTTACCCGGGAAACTATGGCTACACCTTC.

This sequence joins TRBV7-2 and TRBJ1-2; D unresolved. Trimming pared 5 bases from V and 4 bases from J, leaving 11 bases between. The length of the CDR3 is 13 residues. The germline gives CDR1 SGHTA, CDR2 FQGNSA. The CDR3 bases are TGTGCCAGCAGCGCTGTATCCAGCTATGGCTACACCTTC. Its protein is CASSAVSSYGYTF.

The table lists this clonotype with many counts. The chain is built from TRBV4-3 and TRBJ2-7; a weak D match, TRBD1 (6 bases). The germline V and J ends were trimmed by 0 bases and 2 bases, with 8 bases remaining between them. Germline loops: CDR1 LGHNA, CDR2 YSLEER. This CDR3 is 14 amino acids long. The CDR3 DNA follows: TGCGCCAGCAGCCAAGACCAGGGGCCCTACGAGCAGTACTTC. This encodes CASSQDQGPYEQYF.

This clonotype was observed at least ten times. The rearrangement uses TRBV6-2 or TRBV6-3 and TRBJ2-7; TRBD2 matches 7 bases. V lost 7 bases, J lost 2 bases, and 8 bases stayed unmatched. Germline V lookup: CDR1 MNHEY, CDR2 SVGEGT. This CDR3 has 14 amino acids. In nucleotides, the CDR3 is TGTGCCAGCAACTTACGTCGGGGGGCCTACGAGCAGTACTTC. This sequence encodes CASNLRRGAYEQYF.

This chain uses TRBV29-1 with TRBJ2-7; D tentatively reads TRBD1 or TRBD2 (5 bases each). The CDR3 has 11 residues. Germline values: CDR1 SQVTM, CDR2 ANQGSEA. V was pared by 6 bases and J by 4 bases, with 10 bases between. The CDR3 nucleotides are TGCAGCGTCCGGGACGGATACGAGCAGTACTTC. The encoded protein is CSVRDGYEQYF.

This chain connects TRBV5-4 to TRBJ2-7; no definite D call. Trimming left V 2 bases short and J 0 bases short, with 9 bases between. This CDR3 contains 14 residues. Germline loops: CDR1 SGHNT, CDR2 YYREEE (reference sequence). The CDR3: CASSLTSSSYEQYF. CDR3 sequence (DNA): TGTGCCAGCAGCTTAACGAGCAGCTCCTACGAGCAGTACTTC.

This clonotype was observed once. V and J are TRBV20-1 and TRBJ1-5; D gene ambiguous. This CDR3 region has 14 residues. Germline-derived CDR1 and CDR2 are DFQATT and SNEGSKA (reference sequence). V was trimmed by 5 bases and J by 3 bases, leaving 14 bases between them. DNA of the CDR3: TGCAGTGCTGGAATTACGGGGAACAATCAGCCCCAGCATTTT. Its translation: CSAGITGNNQPQHF.

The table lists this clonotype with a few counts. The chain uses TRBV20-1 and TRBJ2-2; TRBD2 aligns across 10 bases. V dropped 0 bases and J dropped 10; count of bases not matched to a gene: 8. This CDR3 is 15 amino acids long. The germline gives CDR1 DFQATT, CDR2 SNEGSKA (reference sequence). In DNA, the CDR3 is TGCAGTGCTAGAGATCTTCTAGCGGGAGAAGAGGAGCTGTTTTTT. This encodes CSARDLLAGEEELFF.

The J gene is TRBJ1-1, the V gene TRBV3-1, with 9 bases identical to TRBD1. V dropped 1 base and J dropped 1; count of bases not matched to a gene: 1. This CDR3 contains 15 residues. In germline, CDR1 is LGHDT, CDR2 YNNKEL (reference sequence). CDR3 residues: CASSQAGQGNTEAFF. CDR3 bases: TGTGCCAGCAGCCAAGCGGGACAGGGGAACACTGAAGCTTTCTTT.

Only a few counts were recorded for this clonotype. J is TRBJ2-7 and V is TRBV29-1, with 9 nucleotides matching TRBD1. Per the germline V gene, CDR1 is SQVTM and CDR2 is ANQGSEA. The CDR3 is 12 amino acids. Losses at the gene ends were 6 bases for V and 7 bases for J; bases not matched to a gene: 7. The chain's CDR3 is CSVKRDRVEQYF. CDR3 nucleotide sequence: TGCAGCGTAAAACGGGACAGGGTGGAGCAGTACTTC.

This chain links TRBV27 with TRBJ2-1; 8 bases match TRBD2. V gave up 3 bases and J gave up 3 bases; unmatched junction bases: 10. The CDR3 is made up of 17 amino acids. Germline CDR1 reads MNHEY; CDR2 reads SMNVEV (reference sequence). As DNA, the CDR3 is TGTGCCAGCAGTTTGGCCGGGAGGGCCTCCTACTACAATGAGCAGTTCTTC. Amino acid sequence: CASSLAGRASYYNEQFF.

The CDR3 coding sequence is TGTGCCAGCAGTTACTCGAATGCAGGGGGCACTGAAGCTTTCTTT. Its translation is CASSYSNAGGTEAFF. This rearrangement joins TRBV6-5 to TRBJ1-1; 7 positions agree with TRBD1. The CDR3 totals 15 residues. CDR1 is MNHEY, CDR2 SVGAGI, per germline. V was clipped by 0 bases and J by 4 bases; unmatched bases: 5.

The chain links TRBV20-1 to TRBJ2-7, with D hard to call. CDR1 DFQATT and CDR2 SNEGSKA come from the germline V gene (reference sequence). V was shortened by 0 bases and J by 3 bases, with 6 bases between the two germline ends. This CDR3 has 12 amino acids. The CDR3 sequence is CSARDTGYEQYF. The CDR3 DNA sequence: TGCAGTGCTAGAGATACGGGCTACGAGCAGTACTTC.

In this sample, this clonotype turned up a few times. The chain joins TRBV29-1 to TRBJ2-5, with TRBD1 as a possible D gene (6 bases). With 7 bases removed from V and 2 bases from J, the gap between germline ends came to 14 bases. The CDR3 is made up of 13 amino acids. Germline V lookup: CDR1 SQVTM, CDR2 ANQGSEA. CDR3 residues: CSAKDSPQETQYF. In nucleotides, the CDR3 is TGCAGCGCCAAGGACAGCCCACAAGAGACCCAGTACTTC.

CDR3 in DNA: TGTGCCAGCAAACGAGGTGCGGGGGGGAATGAGCAGTTCTTC. Residues: CASKRGAGGNEQFF. The chain joins TRBV6-1 to TRBJ2-1; 9 bases are a match to TRBD2. The trim removed 7 bases at V and 7 bases at J, leaving 8 bases unmatched. In germline, CDR1 is MNHNS, CDR2 SASEGT. CDR3 length: 14 amino acids.

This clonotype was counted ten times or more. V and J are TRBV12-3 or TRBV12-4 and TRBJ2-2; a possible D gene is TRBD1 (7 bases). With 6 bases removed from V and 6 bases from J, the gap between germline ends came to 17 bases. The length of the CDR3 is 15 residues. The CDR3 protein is CASRKGQAGPGELFF. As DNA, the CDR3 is TGTGCCAGCAGGAAAGGACAGGCGGGACCCGGGGAGCTGTTTTTT.

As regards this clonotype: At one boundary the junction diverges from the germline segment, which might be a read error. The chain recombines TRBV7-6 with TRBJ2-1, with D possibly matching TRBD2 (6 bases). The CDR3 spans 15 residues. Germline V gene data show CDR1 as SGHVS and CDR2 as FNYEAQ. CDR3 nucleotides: TGTGCCAGCAGCGTAGCGGAGGGCCCGCACAATGAGCAGTTCTTC. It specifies CASSVAEGPHNEQFF.

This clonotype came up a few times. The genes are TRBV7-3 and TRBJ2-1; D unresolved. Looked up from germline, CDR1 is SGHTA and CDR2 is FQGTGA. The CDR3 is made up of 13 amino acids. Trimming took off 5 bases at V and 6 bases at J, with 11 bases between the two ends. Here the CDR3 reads CASSPVPGNEQFF. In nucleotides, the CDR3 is TGTGCCAGCAGCCCGGTCCCGGGCAATGAGCAGTTCTTC.

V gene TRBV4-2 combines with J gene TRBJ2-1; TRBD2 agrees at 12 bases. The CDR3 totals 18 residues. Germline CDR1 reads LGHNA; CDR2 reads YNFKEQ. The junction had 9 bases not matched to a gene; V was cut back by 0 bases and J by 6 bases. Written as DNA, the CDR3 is TGTGCCAGCAGCCAAGAACCCCCGACTAGCGGGAGTACCAATGAGCAGTTCTTC. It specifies CASSQEPPTSGSTNEQFF.

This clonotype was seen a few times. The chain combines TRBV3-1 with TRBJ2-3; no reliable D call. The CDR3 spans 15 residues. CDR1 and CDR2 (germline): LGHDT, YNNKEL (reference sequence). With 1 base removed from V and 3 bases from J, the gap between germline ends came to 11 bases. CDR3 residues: CASSQGRLETDTQYF. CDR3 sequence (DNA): TGTGCCAGCAGCCAAGGTAGGCTGGAAACAGATACGCAGTATTTT.

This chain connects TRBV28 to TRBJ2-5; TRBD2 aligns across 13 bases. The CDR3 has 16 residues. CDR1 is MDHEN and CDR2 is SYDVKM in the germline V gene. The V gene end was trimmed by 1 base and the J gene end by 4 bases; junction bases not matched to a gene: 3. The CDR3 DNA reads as TGTGCCAGCAGTTTATTGGGACTAGCGGGGCGAGAGACCCAGTACTTC. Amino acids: CASSLLGLAGRETQYF.